This T cell receptor beta chain was captured in a study of blood T cells in healthy people across ages (dated by TCRdb to between 2015 and 2016). For the study in its entirety: In model experiments, roughly one uniquely barcoded TCR beta cDNA molecule per two T cells was captured by template switching. To avoid experimental bias, donors of different ages were spread randomly across the sequencing lanes. Four age groups were formed from the donors: young (average about 17 years), middle-aged (approximately 39), aged (about 68) and long-lived (more than 75). Using the same blood draw, the study looked at two additional independent replicas of 1 million unique cDNA reads for two donors, one aged 18 to 29 and the other aged 80 or older. Age-related changes in TCR beta repertoire diversity were measured in the study by deep sequencing normalized with unique cDNA molecular identifiers. Results the study describes overall, beyond this receptor: Compared with the aged group, more naive CD4+ T cells, fewer expanded clones and increased TCR diversity were shown by the long-lived group, suggesting age selection. Observed TCR beta diversity per million T cells fell roughly linearly with age, and a significant reduction was already apparent by age roughly 40. The CMV infection status of donors was not known, potentially confounding age-related changes in expanded clonotypes. Estimates of total diversity from one million sequenced T cells were regarded as lower bounds and underestimates. Bulk unsorted PBMC profiling prevented conclusive comparison of naive and antigen-experienced compartments. There was a strong correlation between observed TCR beta diversity and the percentage of naive T cells measured by flow cytometry.

Regarding this clonotype: Its antigen is unknown. Nothing much larger sits one base from this clone, and base qualities are not available.

Donors were 39 systemically healthy Caucasian individuals from Russia aged about 6 to 100 years. About 9.8 milliliters of peripheral blood were drawn from each donor into EDTA-treated Vacutainer tubes. Ficoll-Paque density-gradient centrifugation was used to isolate PBMCs, with at least 6.5 million per sample. Total RNA, at least 6 micrograms per sample, was extracted from PBMCs with Trizol reagent. Naive CD45RAhigh/CD27high T cell percentages were measured by flow cytometry on a PBMC aliquot from every donor. The library was obtained by 5' RACE. TCRdb records Illumina HiSeq 2500 as the sequencer. A second roughly 7 to 12 cycle PCR used a sample-barcoded 5' primer and a J-beta primer mix. Each TCR beta cDNA molecule received a unique molecular identifier from a template-switch 5' adaptor carrying 12 random nucleotides. At least 2.5 million CDR3-containing paired-end reads were obtained from each sample. All of the RNA was converted into first-strand cDNA using the Mint cDNA synthesis kit, with a TRBC-specific oligonucleotide serving as the primer. Following uracil-DNA glycosylase treatment, a first 18-cycle PCR with universal primers M1SS and BC2_uni_R was performed on all cDNA. The authors processed their data as follows. Normalization of each sample was performed by random selection of 1 million high-quality reads, each carrying a distinct molecular identifier. Instead of being binned into consensus sequences, reads that shared molecular identifiers were thrown out. CDR3 identification, clonotype clustering and error correction used MiTCR with a Q25 quality threshold and the strictest error-elimination algorithm. Lower-bound total TCR beta diversity was estimated with a nonparametric unseen species model using Euler transformation. Using fastp at Q25 and MiXCR, TCRdb reprocessed the public reads and kept productive beta chains. Each CDR3 protein gets just one entry, which takes the most common genes and DNA from the rows behind it. The V and J calls come from TCRdb's annotation, not from the publication. This sample gives about 1 million distinct CDR3 sequences in total; more than 40% of them show up just once. The top ten constitute over 15% of the sample.

CDR1 and CDR2 were assigned from the germline V gene as SNHLY and FYNNEI. V sheds 3 bases and J sheds 5 bases, leaving 13 bases between their ends. The cysteine opens and the phenylalanine closes a CDR3 of 14 amino acids. CDR3 DNA is the only sequence kept; it has 42 bases, read in frame from the first base. The chain joins TRBV2 to TRBJ2-5, and perhaps TRBD1 as D gene, on 5 matching bases. The sample was blood. This sequence originates from a woman aged 55 to 70 in good health. The nucleotide sequence reads TGTGCCAGCAGTGAGGGGCAGGGTTCGGAGACCCAGTACTTC. Its protein is CASSEGQGSETQYF.